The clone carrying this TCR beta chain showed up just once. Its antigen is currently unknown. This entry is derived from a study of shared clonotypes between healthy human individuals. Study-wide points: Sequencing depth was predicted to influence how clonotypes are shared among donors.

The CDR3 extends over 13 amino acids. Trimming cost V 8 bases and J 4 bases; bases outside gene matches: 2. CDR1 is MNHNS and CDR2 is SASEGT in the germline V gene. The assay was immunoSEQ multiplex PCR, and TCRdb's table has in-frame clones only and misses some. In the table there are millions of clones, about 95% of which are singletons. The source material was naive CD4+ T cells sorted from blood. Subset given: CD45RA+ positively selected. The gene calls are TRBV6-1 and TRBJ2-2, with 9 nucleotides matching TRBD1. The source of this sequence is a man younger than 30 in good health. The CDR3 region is CASGQGFTGELFF. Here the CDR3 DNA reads TGTGCCAGCGGACAGGGGTTCACCGGGGAGCTGTTTTTT.